The clone carrying this T cell receptor beta chain was recorded at least ten times. The data derive from a study of T cells of healthy individuals. TCRdb re-derived calls from the 5' RACE reads in MiXCR, one entry per CDR3 protein. The sample gives tens of thousands of distinct CDR3 sequences, about 14% of which show up once; 15% to 20% is in the top ten. The V end was cut by 0 bases, the J end by 0 bases, with 9 bases between. CDR1 is LGHNA, CDR2 YSLEER, per germline. CDR3 length: 16 amino acids. The rearrangement uses TRBV4-3 and TRBJ1-3, with D hard to call. The source of this sequence is a human donor in good health. The CDR3 coding sequence is TGCGCCAGCAGCCAAGATCTGTACACCTCTGGAAACACCATATATTTT. Amino acid sequence: CASSQDLYTSGNTIYF.